The rows below give T cell receptor beta chains drawn from one sample of a study of PD-L1 blockade in urothelial cancer. Profiling relied on immunoSEQ multiplex PCR, and the TCRdb table lists in-frame clones only, not all of them. Of about 39,000 clones listed, about 89% are singletons. The sequencing used PBMCs, collected around atezolizumab (anti-PD-L1) treatment. The origin of the receptors is a woman aged 60 to 75 with urothelial cancer. Both conserved end residues are trimmed from each CDR3. A D gene is named only where the DNA matches it firmly. Not all rows give a size; the values are once, few, many and, for expanded clones, a class.

j_call	d_call	v_call	clone_size	cdr3_aa
TRBJ1-4	NA	TRBV5-1	NA	ASSLALGDEKLF
NA	TRBD2	TRBV11-2	NA	ASSPGTSGTQY
TRBJ2-7	NA	TRBV2	once	ASSEADWSPYEQY
TRBJ1-1	TRBD1	TRBV5-1	once	ASSLAPGGSEAF
TRBJ2-3	TRBD1	TRBV5-3	NA	ARSSGSGQVTDTQY
TRBJ1-2	TRBD1	TRBV19	few	ASSLFGTGNRLNYGYT
TRBJ2-7	NA	TRBV28	NA	ASSQVLATYEQY
TRBJ2-2	TRBD2	TRBV7-6	once	ASSPGLAGGTTGELF
TRBJ2-5	TRBD1	TRBV9	NA	ASSATGGLQETQY
TRBJ2-7	NA	TRBV19	NA	ASSIGQASYEQY
TRBJ2-2	NA	TRBV6-1	NA	ASRIEGLNTGELF
TRBJ1-1	TRBD1	TRBV7-6	NA	ASSPGGAGTEAF
TRBJ1-1	NA	TRBV7-8	NA	ASSLKAGRAF
TRBJ2-7	NA	TRBV7-9	NA	ASSRQDSYEQY
TRBJ1-4	TRBD1	TRBV5-4	NA	ASSLRGGQEKLF
TRBJ1-1	NA	TRBV5-5	NA	ASGNREMNTEAF
TRBJ2-1	TRBD2	TRBV7-9	NA	ASSLYISGANEQF
TRBJ2-3	NA	TRBV5-8	NA	ASSFKQGAGTDTQY
TRBJ1-2	TRBD1	TRBV7-2	NA	ASSRTGGINGYT
TRBJ2-1	TRBD1	TRBV7-9	NA	ASSPGQVTYNEQF
TRBJ2-7	TRBD2	TRBV28	NA	ASSRAGGPSGEQY
TRBJ1-1	NA	TRBV7-2	NA	ASSFSRPGEAF
TRBJ2-7	TRBD1	TRBV4-1	NA	ASSETGVASYEQY
TRBJ1-4	TRBD1	TRBV29-1	NA	SVPGTAVGKLF
TRBJ2-1	TRBD2	TRBV7-9	NA	ASSLVLATYNEQF
TRBJ1-5	TRBD1	TRBV19	few	ASSRDRAHNQPQH
TRBJ2-1	TRBD2	TRBV6-4	NA	ASSILAGTYNEQF
TRBJ2-5	NA	TRBV9	NA	ASSVSVVANQETQY
TRBJ2-1	TRBD2	TRBV5-4	NA	ASSPTSGSLNEQF
TRBJ2-7	TRBD2	TRBV9	NA	ASSVAAGVDEQY
TRBJ2-1	TRBD2	TRBV5-1	NA	ASSLGALAGGNEQF
TRBJ1-5	NA	TRBV19	NA	ASSIERFNQPQH
TRBJ2-7	TRBD1	TRBV13	NA	ASSPTGAEEQY
TRBJ2-3	NA	TRBV5-4	NA	ASSDWDTQY
TRBJ2-5	NA	TRBV5-1	NA	ASSYTGYQETQY
TRBJ2-3	NA	TRBV4-3	NA	ASSPEERTVDTQY
TRBJ2-5	NA	TRBV28	NA	ASNPSGWETQY
TRBJ1-1	TRBD1	TRBV5-1	NA	ASSYNRGGVTEAF
TRBJ2-6	TRBD1	TRBV7-3	NA	ASSATGAYGANVLT
TRBJ2-5	NA	TRBV27	once	ASRKLETQY
TRBJ2-2	NA	TRBV6-1	NA	ASRDFRGTGELF
TRBJ2-1	NA	TRBV7-9	NA	ASSLLFQEQF
TRBJ2-1	TRBD2	TRBV28	NA	ASSSLAGDKYNEQF
TRBJ2-7	NA	TRBV10-3	NA	AISPIDSGPYEQY
TRBJ1-3	NA	TRBV4-1	NA	ASSLTPLPDRPGNTIY
TRBJ1-4	TRBD1	TRBV2	NA	ASRVQGMGEKLF
TRBJ2-5	TRBD1	TRBV2	NA	ASSVGQEETQY
TRBJ1-4	TRBD1	TRBV11-1	NA	ASSHTVGTGHEKLF
TRBJ1-5	TRBD1	TRBV5-1	NA	ASSTRTGDQPQH
TRBJ1-2	NA	TRBV27	once	ASTFVPTGNYGYT
TRBJ2-2	TRBD2	TRBV5-1	NA	ASSKGLAERKAGELF
TRBJ1-2	NA	TRBV7-2	NA	ASSLVAQGGNNYGYT
TRBJ2-1	NA	TRBV11-2	NA	ASSLGSLRSYNEQF
TRBJ2-7	TRBD2	TRBV7-8	NA	ASRASGSEGQY
TRBJ1-4	NA	TRBV2	NA	ASSDGQVRTTEKLF